The 26 T cell receptor beta chains below were found in one sample sequenced in a study of blood T cell repertoires in COVID-19. Sequencing was performed with immunoSEQ multiplex PCR; in TCRdb, only in-frame clones are kept and a portion is missing. The top ten hold roughly 5% of the sample, which has about 280,000 clones, roughly 85% seen once. The sample taken for sequencing was peripheral blood. The receptors were gathered from a man in his forties or fifties with active or convalescent COVID-19.

This chain connects TRBV30 to TRBJ1-1; D call uncertain. The germline V and J ends were trimmed by 8 bases and 5 bases, with 18 bases remaining between them. The CDR3 totals 13 residues. The germline V gene has CDR1 GTSNPN and CDR2 SVGIG (reference sequence). The CDR3 DNA sequence: TGTGCCGAAAAGAGTAACGGGTGGACTGAAGCTTTCTTT. Translated, it gives CAEKSNGWTEAFF.

V usage is TRBV7-2 and J usage is TRBJ2-7; D is possibly TRBD2 (7 bases). V was cut by 0 bases and J by 2 bases, with 26 bases left in between. Germline CDR1 and CDR2: SGHTA and FQGNSA. The CDR3 runs to 20 residues. This CDR3 is CASSLAGGASGPHVPYEQYF. Here the CDR3 DNA reads TGTGCCAGCAGCTTAGCGGGGGGGGCTAGCGGACCTCATGTTCCCTACGAGCAGTACTTC.

V usage is TRBV5-1 and J usage is TRBJ2-5; tentative D call: TRBD2 (5 bases). Germline CDR1 SGHRS, CDR2 YFSETQ. The CDR3 extends over 12 amino acids. The V end lost 8 bases, the J end lost 5 bases, and 13 bases lay between the germline ends. This chain's CDR3 is CASHHPGETQYF. CDR3 nucleotide sequence: TGCGCCAGTCATCATCCGGGGGAGACCCAGTACTTC. The variable domain in full, with the rest retrieved from reference TRBV5-1 and TRBJ2-5, is KAGVTQTPRYLIKTRGQQVTLSCSPISGHRSVSWYQQTPGQGLQFLFEYFSETQRNKGNFPGRFSGRQFSNSRSEMNVSTLELGDSALYLCASHHPGETQYFGPGTRLLVL.

The V and J genes are TRBV24-1 and TRBJ1-1; D gene unclear. Germline assignment: CDR1 KGHDR and CDR2 SFDVKD. The CDR3 loop spans 13 amino acids. Trimming pared 0 bases from V and 14 bases from J, leaving 15 bases between. CDR3 loop: CATSDLQDRGLFF. The CDR3 bases are TGTGCCACCAGTGATTTGCAAGACCGAGGTCTATTCTTT.

Only one count was recorded for this clone. This chain connects TRBV29-1 to TRBJ1-5, with a weak D call TRBD1 (6 bases). Trimming left V 6 bases short and J 10 bases short, with 22 bases between. Germline lookup yields CDR1 SQVTM and CDR2 ANQGSEA. The CDR3 is 14 residues long. The CDR3 sequence is CSVATGLGISPQHF. The CDR3 DNA follows: TGCAGCGTCGCGACAGGTTTGGGGATCAGCCCCCAGCATTTT.

This sequence joins TRBV6-2 or TRBV6-3 and TRBJ1-1; D gene ambiguous. This CDR3 is 12 amino acids long. Germline CDR1 and CDR2: MNHEY and SVGEGT. Trimming cost V 4 bases and J 2 bases, with 5 bases left between them. CDR3 sequence: CASSSVNTEAFF. The CDR3 DNA reads as TGTGCCAGCAGTTCCGTTAACACTGAAGCTTTCTTT.

The chain carries TRBV7-8 and TRBJ2-2, with D possibly being TRBD2 (5 bases). This CDR3 is built from 16 residues. Germline V gene sequence: CDR1 SGHVS, CDR2 FQNEAQ. The germline V and J ends were trimmed by 5 bases and 0 bases, with 13 bases remaining between them. DNA for the CDR3: TGTGCCAGCAGCCCTAGGCGGGCGTCGAACACCGGGGAGCTGTTTTTT. It is translated as CASSPRRASNTGELFF.

V usage is TRBV19 and J usage is TRBJ1-1; 8 nucleotides match TRBD1. After removal of 8 bases from V and 5 bases from J, the junction contained 7 bases not matched to a gene. Germline values: CDR1 LNHDA, CDR2 SQIVND (reference sequence). CDR3 size: 13 residues. Written as DNA, the CDR3 is TGTGCCAGTTCGAGGACAGGGAGGACTGAAGCTTTCTTT. It translates to CASSRTGRTEAFF.

This clone was seen a single time. The chain combines TRBV27 with TRBJ1-2, with 8 bases lining up with TRBD1. Germline assignment: CDR1 MNHEY and CDR2 SMNVEV (reference sequence). CDR3 length: 14 amino acids. V shed 5 bases and J 7 bases; nucleotides not matched to a gene: 9. The CDR3 sequence: CASSPIPGGGGYTF. In DNA, the CDR3 is TGTGCCAGCAGTCCAATCCCAGGGGGCGGTGGCTACACCTTC.

The chain joins TRBV12-3 or TRBV12-4 to TRBJ1-1, with no clear D. The CDR3 is 13 residues long. V dropped 3 bases and J dropped 2 bases, with 7 bases sitting between them. The CDR3 region is CASSFGTNTEAFF. CDR3 nucleotide sequence: TGTGCCAGCAGTTTTGGCACAAACACTGAAGCTTTCTTT.

The chain couples TRBV10-3 to TRBJ1-1, with D maybe TRBD1 (6 bases). Germline lookup yields CDR1 ENHRY and CDR2 SYGVKD. V was shortened by 4 bases and J by 3 bases, with 9 bases between the two germline ends. This CDR3 is 13 amino acids long. The CDR3: CAISAGVDTEAFF. The CDR3 DNA is TGTGCCATCAGTGCAGGGGTGGACACTGAAGCTTTCTTT.

This chain joins TRBV5-1 and TRBJ1-1, with D unresolved. V lost 7 bases and J 3 bases, leaving 16 bases between the germline ends. Germline lookup yields CDR1 SGHRS and CDR2 YFSETQ. The CDR3 consists of 14 residues. DNA for the CDR3: TGCGCCAGCGCCCGGGGAGCGCAGGACACTGAAGCTTTCTTT. Protein sequence: CASARGAQDTEAFF.

The CDR3 DNA sequence: TGCGCCAGCAGCTTGGGAGGCAGGGGGTTGTACGAGCAGTACTTC. Encoded protein: CASSLGGRGLYEQYF. This chain links TRBV5-1 with TRBJ2-7, with 7 bases aligning to TRBD1. The germline V gene encodes CDR1 SGHRS and CDR2 YFSETQ. V trimming: 0 bases; J trimming: 4 bases; junction bases outside the gene matches: 7. The CDR3 extends over 15 amino acids.

This clone was counted once. DNA for the CDR3: TGTGCCAGCAGCGCCGCGGAGAACACTGAAGCTTTCTTT. It is translated as CASSAAENTEAFF. The V and J genes are TRBV9 and TRBJ1-1; no definite D call. V dropped 3 bases and J dropped 1 base, with 7 bases sitting between them. This CDR3 comprises 13 residues. Germline CDR1 reads SGDLS; CDR2 reads YYNGEE.

This clone was seen a few times. The genes are TRBV18 and TRBJ2-7; D is unresolved. Trimming cost V 3 bases and J 2 bases, with 11 bases left between them. CDR3 length equals 14 residues. Germline V gene sequence: CDR1 KGHSH, CDR2 LQKENI. CDR3 sequence (DNA): TGTGCCAGCTCACCCACGCTAGAGGCCTACGAGCAGTACTTC. Amino acids: CASSPTLEAYEQYF. Complete variable domain (other parts from reference TRBV18 and TRBJ2-7): NAGVMQNPRHLVRRRGQEARLRCSPMKGHSHVYWYRQLPEEGLKFMVYLQKENIIDESGMPKERFSAEFPKEGPSILRIQQVVRGDSAAYFCASSPTLEAYEQYFGPGTRLTVT.

The chain is built from TRBV19 and TRBJ1-4; the match to TRBD1 covers 8 bases. The CDR3 loop spans 14 amino acids. Germline assignment: CDR1 LNHDA and CDR2 SQIVND (reference sequence). V gave up 6 bases and J gave up 7 bases; unmatched junction bases: 7. In DNA, the CDR3 is TGTGCCAGTAGACACCGGGACAGGCTTGAAAAACTGTTTTTT. Residues: CASRHRDRLEKLFF.

This chain connects TRBV19 to TRBJ1-2; TRBD1 agrees at 9 bases. Trimming at V came to 7 bases and at J to 3 bases, leaving 12 bases not matched to a gene. CDR1 and CDR2 (germline): LNHDA, SQIVND (reference sequence). The CDR3 extends over 16 amino acids. The CDR3 is CASIGTGGINHYGYTF. The CDR3, as DNA: TGTGCCAGTATAGGCACAGGGGGCATTAACCACTATGGCTACACCTTC. Based on the CDR3 plus reference TRBV19 and TRBJ1-2, the full variable domain is DGGITQSPKYLFRKEGQNVTLSCEQNLNHDAMYWYRQDPGQGLRLIYYSQIVNDFQKGDIAEGYSVSREKKESFPLTVTSAQKNPTAFYLCASIGTGGINHYGYTFGSGTRLTVV.

The V gene is TRBV5-8, the J gene TRBJ2-7, with TRBD1 matching 9 bases. The CDR3 is 14 residues long. V trimming: 4 bases; J trimming: 7 bases; junction bases outside the gene matches: 9. Germline lookup yields CDR1 SGHTS and CDR2 YDEGEE. The CDR3 loop reads CASSRDRAFGEQYF. The DNA of the CDR3 is TGTGCCAGCAGCCGGGACAGGGCATTCGGGGAGCAGTACTTC.

This chain links TRBV30 with TRBJ1-3; TRBD1 agrees at 9 bases. Germline-derived CDR1 and CDR2 are GTSNPN and SVGIG (reference sequence). Trimming at V came to 1 base and at J to 0 bases, leaving 1 base not matched to a gene. The CDR3 length is 15 residues. CDR3 protein: CAWSGDRASGNTIYF. As DNA, the CDR3 is TGTGCCTGGAGTGGGGACAGGGCCTCTGGAAACACCATATATTTT. Full variable domain (missing parts from reference TRBV30 and TRBJ1-3): SQTIHQWPATLVQPVGSPLSLECTVEGTSNPNLYWYRQAAGRGLQLLFYSVGIGQISSEVPQNLSASRPQDRQFILSSKKLLLSDSGFYLCAWSGDRASGNTIYFGEGSWLTVV.

The V and J genes are TRBV20-1 and TRBJ2-3; D not certain. The V end was cut by 3 bases, the J end by 1 base, with 5 bases between. This CDR3 is built from 12 residues. The germline gives CDR1 DFQATT, CDR2 SNEGSKA (reference sequence). Written as DNA, the CDR3 is TGCAGTGCTAGTGCCGGCACAGATACGCAGTATTTT. Residues: CSASAGTDTQYF.

This chain joins TRBV7-6 and TRBJ2-3; 16 nucleotides match TRBD2. The V segment lost 2 bases and the J segment 2 bases; nucleotides outside the gene matches: 7. The CDR3 runs 19 residues. From germline, CDR1 is SGHVS and CDR2 FNYEAQ. CDR3 loop: CASSLMGLAGGSTTDTQYF. In DNA form, the CDR3 reads TGTGCCAGCAGCTTAATGGGACTAGCGGGAGGGAGCACCACAGATACGCAGTATTTT.

A single count supports this clone. V and J are TRBV2 and TRBJ1-5; D gene ambiguous. V gave up 11 bases and J gave up 4 bases, with 12 bases separating them. CDR1 and CDR2 from the germline V gene are SNHLY and FYNNEI. The CDR3 runs to 12 residues. The CDR3 protein is CAGGMGNQPQHF. The CDR3, as DNA: TGTGCCGGCGGGATGGGGAATCAGCCCCAGCATTTT.

This clone appeared once. The chain joins TRBV5-1 to TRBJ1-1; 8 bases line up with TRBD1. CDR3 length equals 15 residues. Per the germline V gene, CDR1 is SGHRS and CDR2 is YFSETQ. Trimming cost V 4 bases and J 4 bases; bases outside gene matches: 9. The CDR3, as DNA: TGCGCCAGCAGCGAGGACAGGGTTGGACTCACTGAAGCTTTCTTT. It specifies CASSEDRVGLTEAFF.

The chain uses TRBV14 and TRBJ1-4; 8 bases map to TRBD1. J was trimmed by 6 bases and V by 2 bases; bases with no gene match: 2. In germline, CDR1 is SGHDN, CDR2 FVKESK. CDR3 length equals 14 residues. In DNA form, the CDR3 reads TGTGCCAGCAGCCAACGGACAGGGCATGAAAAACTGTTTTTT. Encoded protein: CASSQRTGHEKLFF.

The chain carries TRBV5-1 and TRBJ2-3, with TRBD1 as a possible D gene (6 bases). Per the germline V gene, CDR1 is SGHRS and CDR2 is YFSETQ. Trimming removed 2 bases from V and 0 bases from J, with 13 bases in between. The length of the CDR3 is 16 residues. CDR3 bases: TGCGCCAGCAGCTTCCAGGGGATACCTAGCACAGATACGCAGTATTTT. The encoded protein is CASSFQGIPSTDTQYF. The full variable domain, in which reference TRBV5-1 and TRBJ2-3 provide the parts outside the CDR3, is KAGVTQTPRYLIKTRGQQVTLSCSPISGHRSVSWYQQTPGQGLQFLFEYFSETQRNKGNFPGRFSGRQFSNSRSEMNVSTLELGDSALYLCASSFQGIPSTDTQYFGPGTRLTVL.

The V call is TRBV5-1, the J call TRBJ2-3; 8 bases fit TRBD2. The V gene's germline CDR1 is SGHRS and CDR2 YFSETQ. V was pared by 4 bases and J by 3 bases, with 7 bases of the junction left unmatched. The CDR3 is 15 amino acids. The CDR3 loop reads CASSPSGSGTDTQYF. DNA of the CDR3: TGCGCCAGCAGCCCAAGCGGGAGCGGTACAGATACGCAGTATTTT. The full variable domain, with the rest looked up from reference TRBV5-1 and TRBJ2-3, is KAGVTQTPRYLIKTRGQQVTLSCSPISGHRSVSWYQQTPGQGLQFLFEYFSETQRNKGNFPGRFSGRQFSNSRSEMNVSTLELGDSALYLCASSPSGSGTDTQYFGPGTRLTVL.